These 25 T cell receptor beta chains came from one sample sequenced in a study of T cell responses to AZD1222 COVID-19 vaccine. The data were produced by immunoSEQ multiplex PCR, yet TCRdb's version contains in-frame clones alone and is incomplete. The table lists 150,000 to 160,000 clones, less than 90% of them singletons. The sample in question was peripheral blood, obtained on day 0 of AZD1222 vaccination. Source of these receptors: an adult in good health.

The chain recombines TRBV9 with TRBJ2-6; no firm D call. Trimming left V 0 bases short and J 1 base short, with 5 bases between. The germline CDR1 and CDR2 sequences are SGDLS and YYNGEE. The CDR3 contains 15 residues. The CDR3: CASSVVGSGANVLTF. The CDR3 DNA reads TGTGCCAGCAGCGTAGTAGGGTCTGGGGCCAACGTCCTGACTTTC. Full variable domain (rest looked up from reference TRBV9 and TRBJ2-6): DSGVTQTPKHLITATGQRVTLRCSPRSGDLSVYWYQQSLDQGLQFLIQYYNGEERAKGNILERFSAQQFPDLHSELNLSSLELGDSALYFCASSVVGSGANVLTFGAGSRLTVL.

The gene calls are TRBV10-3 and TRBJ2-5; D may match TRBD1 or TRBD2 (5 bases each). Trimming removed 0 bases from V and 5 bases from J, with 16 bases in between. CDR1 and CDR2 from the germline V gene are ENHRY and SYGVKD. This CDR3 is built from 16 residues. The CDR3 is CAISESGALRGETQYF. DNA of the CDR3: TGTGCCATCAGTGAGTCAGGGGCTTTGCGAGGGGAGACCCAGTACTTC.

The chain employs TRBV5-4 and TRBJ1-6; no reliable D call. This CDR3 has 16 residues. The germline V gene has CDR1 SGHNT and CDR2 YYREEE (reference sequence). Trimming removed 4 bases at V and 7 bases at J, with 18 bases between. The CDR3 protein is CASSRDRVDANSPLHF. The CDR3, as DNA: TGTGCCAGCAGCCGAGACCGGGTCGACGCCAATTCACCCCTCCACTTT.

The rearrangement joins TRBV6-2 or TRBV6-3 to TRBJ1-5; 10 bases map to TRBD1. The CDR3 is 13 residues long. Unmatched junction bases numbered 2, after V lost 5 bases and J lost 7 bases. Per germline, CDR1 MNHEY and CDR2 SVGEGT. The CDR3, as DNA: TGTGCCAGCAGTGGGGACAGGGGACAGCCCCAGCATTTT. Its translation: CASSGDRGQPQHF.

The V and J genes are TRBV15 and TRBJ1-5, with 7 bases matching TRBD1. The ends lost 4 bases at V and 5 bases at J; junction bases unmatched: 2. The CDR3 has 13 residues. Germline CDR1 LNHNV, CDR2 YYDKDF (reference sequence). CDR3 amino acids: CATSIGQDQPQHF. Written as DNA, the CDR3 is TGTGCCACCAGCATAGGACAGGATCAGCCCCAGCATTTT.

Written as DNA, the CDR3 is TGTGCCAGCAGCGTAGCCGGACGGACTAATGAAAAACTGTTTTTT. Protein: CASSVAGRTNEKLFF. This rearrangement joins TRBV9 to TRBJ1-4; D unclear. The V end was cut by 0 bases, the J end by 2 bases, with 8 bases between. This CDR3 contains 15 residues. Germline lookup yields CDR1 SGDLS and CDR2 YYNGEE. Full variable domain (outside the CDR3, taken from reference TRBV9 and TRBJ1-4): DSGVTQTPKHLITATGQRVTLRCSPRSGDLSVYWYQQSLDQGLQFLIQYYNGEERAKGNILERFSAQQFPDLHSELNLSSLELGDSALYFCASSVAGRTNEKLFFGSGTQLSVL.

Note on this clone: Other DNA sequences from this sample encode an identical CDR3 as well. This chain connects TRBV7-9 to TRBJ2-1; perhaps TRBD2 as D (6 bases). V was pared by 5 bases and J by 4 bases, with 12 bases between. Germline values: CDR1 SEHNR, CDR2 FQNEAQ (reference sequence). The CDR3 covers 14 residues. The CDR3 sequence is CASSLSGTYNEQFF. CDR3 coding DNA: TGTGCCAGCAGCCTCTCCGGGACTTACAATGAGCAGTTCTTC.

The rearrangement uses TRBV6-6 and TRBJ1-5; the D is unclear. Trimming stripped 10 bases from V and 5 bases from J, with 12 bases between. The germline V gene has CDR1 MNHNY and CDR2 SVGAGI (reference sequence). This CDR3 contains 12 residues. CDR3 region: CATRGADQPQHF. The CDR3 region has the DNA TGTGCCACCCGGGGTGCTGATCAGCCCCAGCATTTT.

V and J are TRBV13 and TRBJ1-3, with D tentatively TRBD1 (6 bases). The length of the CDR3 is 14 residues. Germline-derived CDR1 and CDR2 are PRHDT and FYEKMQ (reference sequence). V lost 2 bases and J lost 2, with 7 bases in between. The CDR3 is CASSLRGTGNTIYF. For the CDR3, the DNA is TGTGCCAGCAGCTTAAGGGGGACTGGAAACACCATATATTTT.

A few counts support this clone. An end of the junction differs from the germline gene, which may be a read error. The gene calls are TRBV7-2 and TRBJ1-2; D is undetermined. Germline V gives CDR1 SGHTA, CDR2 FQGNSA. The CDR3 length is 13 residues. The CDR3 nucleotides are TGTGCCAGCAGATTAGTTGGGGAATTGGACTACACCTTC. Its protein is CASRLVGELDYTF.

With regard to this clone: The same CDR3 can be traced to other DNA sequences in this sample. The chain recombines TRBV12-3 or TRBV12-4 with TRBJ1-5; D is unclear. This CDR3 is 13 amino acids long. V dropped 1 base and J dropped 3 bases, with 4 bases sitting between them. CDR3 in amino acids: CASSLGPNQPQHF. Here the CDR3 DNA reads TGTGCCAGCAGTTTAGGGCCCAATCAGCCCCAGCATTTT.

The V call is TRBV5-4, the J call TRBJ2-2; D uncertain. Trimming shortened V by 2 bases and J by 2 bases, and 7 bases separated the two germline ends. Germline CDR1 reads SGHNT; CDR2 reads YYREEE (reference sequence). This CDR3 region has 14 residues. The CDR3 nucleotides are TGTGCCAGCAGCTTACGTGATAACACCGGGGAGCTGTTTTTT. Translation gives CASSLRDNTGELFF.

This chain links TRBV5-1 with TRBJ2-5, with 9 positions matching TRBD2. V lost 5 bases to trimming and J lost 5 bases; unmatched junction nucleotides: 10. This CDR3 contains 15 residues. Germline values: CDR1 SGHRS, CDR2 YFSETQ. The CDR3 protein is CASSRPSGVVETQYF. CDR3 in DNA: TGCGCCAGCAGTCGGCCTAGCGGGGTGGTTGAGACCCAGTACTTC.

The chain employs TRBV21-1 and TRBJ2-7; no DNA check was done on the table's D call, TRBD2. TRBV21-1 is an annotated pseudogene. The CDR3 covers 18 residues. Here the CDR3 reads CASSKEGEGLGFLYEQYF. The CDR3 DNA reads as TGTGCCAGCAGCAAAGAAGGAGAGGGCCTAGGGTTCCTCTACGAGCAGTACTTC.

The rearrangement joins TRBV7-8 to TRBJ1-1, with no clear D. Per germline, CDR1 SGHVS and CDR2 FQNEAQ. V lost 3 bases and J 4 bases, leaving 12 bases between the germline ends. This CDR3 has 14 amino acids. Here the CDR3 reads CASSFRSAATEAFF. CDR3 nucleotides: TGTGCCAGCAGCTTTAGGTCCGCTGCCACTGAAGCTTTCTTT.

The chain couples TRBV6-5 to TRBJ1-5; D is possibly TRBD1 (6 bases). The germline gives CDR1 MNHEY, CDR2 SVGAGI. CDR3 length equals 13 residues. V lost 10 bases, J lost 0 bases, and 10 bases lay in between. This chain's CDR3 is CATQGSSNQPQHF. CDR3 nucleotide sequence: TGTGCCACCCAGGGGAGTAGCAATCAGCCCCAGCATTTT.

The rearrangement uses TRBV28 and TRBJ1-5; perhaps TRBD1 as D (5 bases). The V end lost 6 bases, the J end lost 4 bases, and 13 bases lay between the germline ends. Per the germline V gene, CDR1 is MDHEN and CDR2 is SYDVKM. The CDR3 runs 14 residues. As DNA, the CDR3 is TGTGCCAGCAGCTTCGGGGGTCTAAATCAGCCCCAGCATTTT. This codes for CASSFGGLNQPQHF.

The rearrangement links TRBV20-1 to TRBJ2-7, with 8 bases that match TRBD2. The CDR3 length is 15 residues. J lost 1 base, V lost 3 bases, and 8 bases had no gene match. CDR1 DFQATT and CDR2 SNEGSKA come from the germline V gene (reference sequence). The CDR3 region has the DNA TGCAGTGCTAGTCCTCCGGGGGGGAGGTCCTACGAGCAGTACTTC. This translates into CSASPPGGRSYEQYF.

The chain has TRBV28 and TRBJ1-5; tentatively, D is TRBD1 (5 bases). The germline V gene encodes CDR1 MDHEN and CDR2 SYDVKM. The CDR3 contains 15 residues. V shed 2 bases and J shed 2 bases, with 10 bases lying between them. CDR3 coding DNA: TGTGCCAGCAGTTTAGCAGGGATCGGCAATCAGCCCCAGCATTTT. Translating it yields CASSLAGIGNQPQHF.

This sequence joins TRBV6-5 and TRBJ2-5; D is perhaps TRBD1 (6 bases). CDR1 MNHEY and CDR2 SVGAGI come from the germline V gene. V gave up 5 bases and J gave up 5 bases, with 12 bases separating them. The CDR3 is 13 residues long. CDR3: CASSHGGGETQYF. Written as DNA, the CDR3 is TGTGCCAGCAGTCATGGGGGCGGGGAGACCCAGTACTTC.

This clone came up once. The V call is TRBV6-6, the J call TRBJ1-1, with no clear D. The CDR3 runs to 15 residues. Trimming left V 0 bases short and J 5 bases short, with 13 bases between. CDR1 is MNHNY and CDR2 is SVGAGI in the germline V gene (reference sequence). CDR3 nucleotides: TGTGCCAGCAGTTACTCGGCAGGCATGTTGACTGAAGCTTTCTTT. This codes for CASSYSAGMLTEAFF.

The genes are TRBV9 and TRBJ2-5; 12 nucleotides agree with TRBD2. The V segment lost 0 bases and the J segment 5 bases; nucleotides outside the gene matches: 5. CDR1 and CDR2 from the germline V gene are SGDLS and YYNGEE. The length of the CDR3 is 16 residues. This CDR3 reads CASSVASGGAGETQYF. CDR3 coding DNA: TGTGCCAGCAGCGTAGCTAGCGGGGGGGCCGGGGAGACCCAGTACTTC.

V is TRBV2 and J is TRBJ2-3; D may correspond to TRBD1 or TRBD2 (6 bases each). Trimming left V 3 bases short and J 7 bases short, with 14 bases between. This CDR3 contains 14 residues. The germline CDR1 and CDR2 sequences are SNHLY and FYNNEI. CDR3 protein: CASSEGGAFNTQYF. The DNA for the CDR3 is TGTGCCAGCAGTGAGGGGGGCGCTTTCAATACGCAGTATTTT.

The V and J genes are TRBV9 and TRBJ2-3; D call uncertain. V shed 0 bases and J shed 7 bases, with 6 bases lying between them. Germline V gene data show CDR1 as SGDLS and CDR2 as YYNGEE. The CDR3 covers 12 residues. Here the CDR3 DNA reads TGTGCCAGCAGCGTAGTGGAAAATACGCAGTATTTT. Its translation: CASSVVENTQYF.

The chain is built from TRBV27 and TRBJ1-1, with D perhaps matching TRBD1 (6 bases). V gave up 5 bases and J gave up 2 bases, with 15 bases separating them. Germline CDR1 is MNHEY and CDR2 is SMNVEV (reference sequence). The CDR3 spans 15 residues. The CDR3 DNA follows: TGTGCCAGCAGTGCAAACAGGGTTCTCAACACTGAAGCTTTCTTT. This codes for CASSANRVLNTEAFF.